The entry that follows covers one T cell receptor beta chain sequence. The target of this receptor is not known. These data belong to a study of monozygotic twins with inflammatory bowel disease (dated by TCRdb to between 2018 and 2021). General notes on the study: In total, about 28 monozygotic twin pairs made up the full study: 19 Danish pairs, all IBD-discordant, plus nine German pairs, of which four were IBD-concordant and five were IBD-discordant. Within discordant pairs, disease-associated traits were sought mainly by comparing IBD patients with their genetically identical healthy co-twins. Each individual had, on average, about 151 000 unique TCRalpha sequences and 181 000 unique TCRbeta sequences available for analysis. Study-level results and caveats: The analysis was unable to tell different T cell subtypes apart. No difference in repertoire similarity was observed between concordant and discordant twins, possibly owing to limited statistical power. Differing immunosuppressive treatments among patients may have added background noise and inter-individual variability to the repertoires. TCRbeta repertoire diversity, by inverse Simpson index, was decreased in IBD patients compared with their healthy co-twins. No single strong signal or clonotype linked to IBD turned up in the results, so the idea that one exists was not supported. IBD patients shared fewer clonotypes with other individuals than healthy twins did, most markedly in patients showing signs of disease activity.

The library came from 5' RACE. Preparation of each TCR library used around 3.5 ug of total RNA. For each sample, cDNA synthesis with SMARTScribe reverse transcriptase was split into eight separate reactions. During cDNA synthesis, unique molecular identifiers containing a 6-nucleotide sample barcode were introduced by template switching. TCRalpha and TCRbeta cDNA was amplified in two nested PCRs of around 15 and 9 cycles, and bead purification was carried out after each PCR. Before amplification, cDNA was treated with uracil DNA-glycosylase and purified using the QIAquick PCR purification kit. The second PCR added Illumina TruSeq-compatible adapters along with sample-specific barcodes. Library quality and concentration were checked on TapeStation and Qubit, and libraries were pooled at around 4.7 ng each. Sequencing of the pooled libraries was done on an Illumina HiSeq2500 single-index Rapid Run using custom sequencing primers and 2 x 100 bp reads. The original methods were these. UMI-based consensus assembly with MiGEC version 1.2.6 was used to correct PCR and sequencing errors. V(D)J alignment, clonotype assembly and CDR3 extraction were performed with MiXCR version 2.1.1. To normalise gene usage, clonotype sharing and MAIT/NKT TCR abundance, the top 1000, 10 000 and 20 000 clonotypes in each sample were analysed. Diversity was computed as the inverse Simpson index with the vegan R package after downsampling to 27 000 UMIs. Paired Mann-Whitney U tests were applied to discordant twin pairs, and Benjamini-Hochberg correction was used for multiple testing. TCRdb reprocessed the sequencing reads and holds a single record per CDR3 protein sequence, with no DNA. The V and J calls here are based on TCRdb, not the publication. The sample's clone listing holds 400,000 to 500,000 distinct CDR3 sequences. Approximately 2.3% of the sample belongs to the ten largest clones.

From each donor, an approximately 2.5 ml peripheral blood sample was collected into PAXgene tubes and stored at -80 degrees C. Without T cell sorting, total RNA was isolated from whole blood using the PAXgene blood miRNA kit on an automated QIAcube. Peripheral blood from monozygotic twin pairs who were concordant or discordant for inflammatory bowel disease underwent deep TCRalpha and TCRbeta repertoire profiling using unique molecular barcoding. Smoking habits were recorded for all twin pairs, and individuals were classified as current, former or never smokers. Including cysteine and phenylalanine, the CDR3 has 15 amino acids. DNA is not on record. According to the germline V gene (reference sequence), CDR1 reads LNHNV and CDR2 reads YYDKDF.

The material sequenced was blood. The chain uses TRBV15 and TRBJ1-2; TCRdb's D call of TRBD1 is untestable without DNA. The receptor was derived from a human donor with ulcerative colitis or Crohn's disease, or a healthy co-twin of an affected twin (not recorded which). The CDR3 sequence is CATSRDHDSLYGYTF. The CDR3, completed at both ends by the reference TRBV15 and TRBJ1-2 genes, gives the full variable domain DAMVIQNPRYQVTQFGKPVTLSCSQTLNHNVMYWYQQKSSQAPKLLFHYYDKDFNNEADTPDNFQSRRPNTSFCFLDIRSPGLGDTAMYLCATSRDHDSLYGYTFGSGTRLTVV.